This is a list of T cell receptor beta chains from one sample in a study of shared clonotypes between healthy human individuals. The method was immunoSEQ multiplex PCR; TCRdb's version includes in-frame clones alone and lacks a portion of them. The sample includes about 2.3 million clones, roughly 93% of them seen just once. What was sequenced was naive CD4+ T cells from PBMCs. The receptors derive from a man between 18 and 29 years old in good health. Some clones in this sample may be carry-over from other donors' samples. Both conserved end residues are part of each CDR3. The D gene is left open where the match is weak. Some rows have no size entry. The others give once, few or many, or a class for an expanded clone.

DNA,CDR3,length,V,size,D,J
TGTGCCAGCAGCTTAACGCACCTTGCACAAGAGACCCAGTACTTC,CASSLTHLAQETQYF,15,TRBV7-3,once,.,TRBJ2-5
TGTGCCAGCAGCCAAGTTGACTTCAGGGACACTAATGAAAAACTGTTTTTT,CASSQVDFRDTNEKLFF,17,TRBV4-2,.,.,TRBJ1-4
TGTGCCAGCAGCGCCGGACTAGCGGGAGCCTCAGATACGCAGTATTTT,CASSAGLAGASDTQYF,16,TRBV9,.,TRBD2,TRBJ2-3
TGTGCCAGCAGCCTCCGACTGGGCAATGAGCAGTTCTTC,CASSLRLGNEQFF,13,TRBV7-3,.,.,TRBJ2-1
TGTGCCTGGAGCCCACAGGGGGTTGGCTACACCTTC,CAWSPQGVGYTF,12,TRBV30,.,TRBD1,TRBJ1-2
TGTGCCAGCAGCCCACGGACGGACCCCTGGTACCAAGAGACCCAGTACTTC,CASSPRTDPWYQETQYF,17,TRBV4-2,.,.,TRBJ2-5
TGTGCCAGCCGGACCGGGACAGGGGATCAGCCCCAGCATTTT,CASRTGTGDQPQHF,14,TRBV19,.,TRBD1,TRBJ1-5
TGTGCCACTGCTGGACTCTCGAACACTGAAGCTTTCTTT,CATAGLSNTEAFF,13,TRBV10-3,.,.,TRBJ1-1
TGTGCCAGCAGTTTAAGGGCTAGCGGGGAATACGAGCAGTACTTC,CASSLRASGEYEQYF,15,TRBV27,.,TRBD2,TRBJ2-7
TGCAGCGTTGTACCAGGGGCGAACACTGAAGCTTTCTTT,CSVVPGANTEAFF,13,TRBV29-1,few,.,TRBJ1-1